The rows below give T cell receptor beta chains drawn from one sample of a study of blood T cell repertoires in COVID-19. The protocol was immunoSEQ multiplex PCR, while the TCRdb copy is restricted to in-frame clones and leaves out a portion. The profile shows over 150,000 clones, 84% of them singletons. The sequenced sample consisted of PBMCs or T cells enriched from blood (not recorded which). These receptors were collected from a man in his fifties or sixties who had recovered from COVID-19. Each CDR3 is given with its conserved first and last residue. The D gene is left open where the match is weak. Expanded clones are given a class, and other clones once, few, many or no size at all.

j_call | d_call | v_call | clone_size | cdr3_nt | cdr3_aa
TRBJ1-1 | . | TRBV5-1 | . | TGCGCCAGCAGCTGGGGGGTAGGGGCGAACACTGAAGCTTTCTTT | CASSWGVGANTEAFF
TRBJ2-3 | . | TRBV5-5 | . | TGTGCCAGCAGCTTGGGCCCGCTAGTCCCCCGGGGAGATACGCAGTATTTT | CASSLGPLVPRGDTQYF
TRBJ1-3 | . | TRBV2 | . | TGTGCCAGCAGGGGTACGGGGGGCCTACTCTCTGGAAACACCATATATTTT | CASRGTGGLLSGNTIYF
TRBJ1-2 | TRBD1 | TRBV9 | . | TGTGCCAGCAGCTCGGCCCTCGACAGGGTCTGGACTAACTATGGCTACACCTTC | CASSSALDRVWTNYGYTF
TRBJ1-2 | . | TRBV6-5 | . | TGTGCCAGCACCGATCCGGGACAAAATGGCTACACCTTC | CASTDPGQNGYTF
TRBJ1-1 | TRBD1 | TRBV5-1 | . | TGCGCCAGCAGCTGGGACAGGGGGCTCTCTGAAGCTTTCTTT | CASSWDRGLSEAFF
TRBJ1-2 | . | TRBV3-1/TRBV3-2 | . | TGTGCCAGCAGAAGGCGGGGATCCTATGGCTACACCTTC | CASRRRGSYGYTF
TRBJ1-5 | . | TRBV30 | . | TGTGCCTGGAGTCCACAGGGTTATCAGCCCCAGCATTTT | CAWSPQGYQPQHF
TRBJ1-1 | . | TRBV11-2 | . | TGTGCCAGCAGAGCACCGGACAGATCGAACACTGAAGCTTTCTTT | CASRAPDRSNTEAFF
TRBJ1-4 | TRBD1 | TRBV5-4 | . | TGTGCCAGCAGGCGGACAGGGACAACTAATGAAAAACTGTTTTTT | CASRRTGTTNEKLFF
TRBJ2-7 | TRBD1 | TRBV5-6 | . | TGTGCCAGCAGCTTCGACAGGGAGAGCTACGAGCAGTACTTC | CASSFDRESYEQYF
TRBJ1-2 | . | TRBV11-3 | . | TGTGCCAGCAGCTTAGGGACAGATTATGGCTACACCTTC | CASSLGTDYGYTF
TRBJ2-1 | . | TRBV6-5 | . | TGTGCCAGCAGTTACGCACAGAGCTCCTACAATGAGCAGTTCTTC | CASSYAQSSYNEQFF
TRBJ1-1 | . | TRBV3-1/TRBV3-2 | . | TGTGCCAGCAGCCACCTGCAGGGGTTTGGAGCTTTCTTT | CASSHLQGFGAFF
TRBJ2-3 | . | TRBV5-4 | . | TGTGCCAGCAGCTTGCGGGGGTCCACAGATACGCAGTATTTT | CASSLRGSTDTQYF
TRBJ1-1 | TRBD1 | TRBV7-9 | . | TGTGCCAGCAGCTTAAGTACAGGGGGCACTGAAGCTTTCTTT | CASSLSTGGTEAFF
TRBJ2-5 | . | TRBV6-2/TRBV6-3 | . | TGTGCCAGCAGTTATCCGGAGACCCAGTACTTC | CASSYPETQYF
TRBJ2-1 | TRBD1 | TRBV2 | . | TGTGCCAGCAGTGCCCTCCCGGGACAGGTATTGTATGAGCAGTTCTTC | CASSALPGQVLYEQFF
TRBJ2-3 | . | TRBV5-5 | once | TGTGCCAGCAGCTTGGCACAGGGAACAGATACGCAGTATTTT | CASSLAQGTDTQYF
TRBJ1-1 | TRBD1 | TRBV29-1 | . | TGCAGCGTTGCACAGGGGTCCCGCGGCTGGGCTTTCTTT | CSVAQGSRGWAFF
TRBJ1-1 | TRBD1 | TRBV6-5 | . | TGTGCCAGCAGGACGACAGGGGTTAACACTGAAGCTTTCTTT | CASRTTGVNTEAFF
TRBJ2-5 | . | TRBV3-1/TRBV3-2 | once | TGTGCCAGCAGCCAACCCAGGGCCACCCTGAGGTCTGAGACCCAGTACTTC | CASSQPRATLRSETQYF
TRBJ2-2 | TRBD2 | TRBV2 | . | TGTGCCAGCAACAGCGGGGGGGCCCTCACCGGGGAGCTGTTTTTT | CASNSGGALTGELFF
TRBJ2-3 | TRBD2 | TRBV4-2 | . | TGTGCCAGCAGCCAACTAAGCGGGGGCGGAGATACGCAGTATTTT | CASSQLSGGGDTQYF
TRBJ2-1 | TRBD2 | TRBV4-1 | . | TGCGCCAGCAGCCCCGGACTAGCGGGGAGGGGGCAGTTCTTC | CASSPGLAGRGQFF
TRBJ2-1 | . | TRBV12-3/TRBV12-4 | . | TGTGCCAGCAGTTCCCATGGCGAGCAGTTCTTC | CASSSHGEQFF
TRBJ1-1 | . | TRBV18 | . | TGTGCCAGCTCACCAAGTATCGCGGTAAACACTGAAGCTTTCTTT | CASSPSIAVNTEAFF
TRBJ1-5 | . | TRBV5-6 | . | TGTGCCAGCAGCTTGCGGGGGGGGGCGATCAATCAGCCCCAGCATTTT | CASSLRGGAINQPQHF
TRBJ1-1 | TRBD1 | TRBV2 | . | TGTGCCAGCGGTGGACAGGGCCAAACTGAAGCTTTCTTT | CASGGQGQTEAFF
TRBJ1-6 | . | TRBV15 | . | TGTGCCACCAGCAGTGGTCAGTTTAATTCACCCCTCCACTTT | CATSSGQFNSPLHF
TRBJ2-7 | . | TRBV6-1 | . | TGTGCCAGCAGTGAGGGGTGGGGGCGGTACGAGCAGTACTTC | CASSEGWGRYEQYF
TRBJ1-6 | . | TRBV27 | . | TGTGCCAGCAGTTCCTCCGGGATCGGGAAGGTCGGCCTCCACTTT | CASSSSGIGKVGLHF
TRBJ2-3 | TRBD2 | TRBV7-9 | once | TGTGCCAGCAGCTATTGGCGGGGGGGCAGGGCAGATACGCAGTATTTT | CASSYWRGGRADTQYF
TRBJ2-1 | TRBD2 | TRBV9 | . | TGTGCCAGCAGCGCAAGGACGTTTGACGGGGGGGCCGGCTACAATGAGCAGTTCTTC | CASSARTFDGGAGYNEQFF
TRBJ2-2 | TRBD1 | TRBV5-6 | . | TGTGCCAGCAGCTCACCCTCCTACAGGGGTAGACAGCTGTTTTTT | CASSSPSYRGRQLFF
TRBJ1-5 | TRBD1 | TRBV30 | . | TGTGCCTGGGGGGACAGGGCACGATTCCCTGATCAGCCCCAGCATTTT | CAWGDRARFPDQPQHF
TRBJ1-2 | TRBD1 | TRBV19 | . | TGTGCCAGTAGACCCGGGACAGGACGTTACTATGGCTACACCTTC | CASRPGTGRYYGYTF
TRBJ1-1 | TRBD1 | TRBV6-5 | . | TGTGCCAGCAGTTCGGGACAGGGCGTTCCTAACACTGAAGCTTTCTTT | CASSSGQGVPNTEAFF
TRBJ1-6 | TRBD1 | TRBV7-9 | few | TGTGCCAGCAGCTTAGGACAGGGGGCACCTCATAATTCACCCCTCCACTTT | CASSLGQGAPHNSPLHF
TRBJ2-1 | . | TRBV18 | . | TGTGCCAGCTCACCTCCTAGTATTGCTGAGCAGTTCTTC | CASSPPSIAEQFF
TRBJ2-7 | . | TRBV6-5 | . | TGTGCCAGCAGTTACTCGACAGACAACCTGTACTTC | CASSYSTDNLYF
TRBJ1-1 | . | TRBV7-3 | . | TGTGCCAGCAGCTTACAGAAGAACACTGAAGCTTTCTTT | CASSLQKNTEAFF
TRBJ1-1 | . | TRBV29-1 | . | TGCAGCGTGGGGGGGACGGGGAACACTGAAGCTTTCTTT | CSVGGTGNTEAFF
TRBJ2-5 | TRBD1 | TRBV11-3 | . | TGTGCCAGCAGCAAGGGGACAGGGGGTATAGAGACCCAGTACTTC | CASSKGTGGIETQYF
TRBJ2-1 | TRBD2 | TRBV4-2 | . | TGTGCCAGCAGCCAAGATCGGAGACTAGCGGACAATGAGCAGTTCTTC | CASSQDRRLADNEQFF
TRBJ1-4 | . | TRBV9 | . | TGTGCCAGCAGCGTAGGGCCAGCAACTAATGAAAAACTGTTTTTT | CASSVGPATNEKLFF
TRBJ1-4 | . | TRBV7-2 | . | TGTGCCAGCAGCTTAACAGGAAATAATGAAAAACTGTTTTTT | CASSLTGNNEKLFF
TRBJ1-5 | . | TRBV6-5 | . | TGTGCCAGCTGTAATCAGGGCTTCGGACAGCCCCAGCATTTT | CASCNQGFGQPQHF
TRBJ1-3 | . | TRBV4-2 | . | TGTGCCAGCAGCCAAGATTTCCAGGGCGGAAACACCATATATTTT | CASSQDFQGGNTIYF
TRBJ2-3 | . | TRBV20-1 | . | TGCAGTGCTAGTTTTGTGGACAGTGCTAGCACAGATACGCAGTATTTT | CSASFVDSASTDTQYF
TRBJ1-3 | . | TRBV18 | . | TGTGCCAGCTCACCAAGACGGACGGACCCGACTACTGGAAACACCATATATTTT | CASSPRRTDPTTGNTIYF
TRBJ2-7 | . | TRBV24-1 | . | TGTGCCACCAGTGATTTGCGGTGCAGGGGCTACGAGCAGTACTTC | CATSDLRCRGYEQYF
TRBJ1-2 | TRBD1 | TRBV4-3 | few | TGCGCCAGCAGCCAAGGACAGGGGGCCGAGGGCTACACCTTC | CASSQGQGAEGYTF
TRBJ1-6 | . | TRBV14 | . | TGTGCCAGCAGCCAAATATTGGGGGGTAATTCACCCCTCCACTTT | CASSQILGGNSPLHF
TRBJ2-5 | . | TRBV18 | . | TGTGCCAGCTCACCAGGGGGCATATGGCAAGAGACCCAGTACTTC | CASSPGGIWQETQYF
TRBJ2-4 | . | TRBV18 | . | TGTGCCAGCTCACCAGGGGGGTCCTCATCAAACATTCAGTACTTC | CASSPGGSSSNIQYF
TRBJ2-3 | . | TRBV6-5 | . | TGTGCCAGCAGCCTAGGCAGGGGCAGGGATACGCAGTATTTT | CASSLGRGRDTQYF
TRBJ1-6 | . | TRBV7-2 | . | TGTGCCAGCAGCTTTCGTGCAGGGGACAATAATTCACCCCTCCACTTT | CASSFRAGDNNSPLHF
TRBJ1-6 | . | TRBV12-3/TRBV12-4 | . | TGTGCCAGCGGGGCAGGGGCACGTTCACCCCTCCACTTT | CASGAGARSPLHF